Shown below are 24 T cell receptor beta chains from a single sample sequenced in a study of blood T cell repertoires in COVID-19. The data were produced by immunoSEQ multiplex PCR, yet TCRdb's version contains in-frame clones alone and is incomplete. The table lists 100,000 to 150,000 clones, roughly 90% of them singletons. Sample: peripheral blood. The receptor source for this set is a man between 45 and 60 years old with COVID-19, enrolled during active disease.

This chain joins TRBV9 and TRBJ2-3; a possible D gene is TRBD2 (5 bases). Per the germline V gene, CDR1 is SGDLS and CDR2 is YYNGEE. The CDR3 spans 12 residues. The V gene lost 5 bases and the J gene lost 4 bases, with 8 bases spanning the gap. As DNA, the CDR3 is TGTGCCAGCAGTCCGAGGGCAGATACGCAGTATTTT. Protein: CASSPRADTQYF.

The V gene is TRBV19, the J gene TRBJ2-2; 9 positions match TRBD2. After removal of 5 bases from V and 7 bases from J, the junction contained 14 bases not matched to a gene. This CDR3 has 17 residues. Germline CDR1 is LNHDA and CDR2 is SQIVND (reference sequence). The DNA for the CDR3 is TGTGCCAGTAGTGATGTGCTAGCGGGACGGAAGGGCGGGGAGCTGTTTTTT. Translation gives CASSDVLAGRKGGELFF.

The J gene is TRBJ2-5, the V gene TRBV5-1, with D maybe TRBD2 (5 bases). Deletions cut 4 bases from V and 3 bases from J, with 10 bases between. This CDR3 has 13 amino acids. Germline CDR1 SGHRS, CDR2 YFSETQ. The CDR3 bases are TGCGCCAGCAGCCCTGGACTGGAAGAGACCCAGTACTTC. It codes for CASSPGLEETQYF.

This chain connects TRBV5-1 to TRBJ2-7, with 12 nucleotides matching TRBD1. Germline V CDR1 and CDR2: SGHRS, YFSETQ. Germline trimming cut 4 bases from V and 3 bases from J; bases unmatched to any gene: 5. CDR3 length: 15 residues. The CDR3 loop reads CASSPGQGADYEQYF. CDR3 coding DNA: TGCGCCAGCAGCCCGGGACAGGGGGCCGACTACGAGCAGTACTTC.

As DNA, the CDR3 is TGTGCCAGCAGTGGAAGGACAGGGTCCTCCTATAATTCACCCCTCCACTTT. Its protein product is CASSGRTGSSYNSPLHF. V and J are TRBV2 and TRBJ1-6; 8 bases are a match to TRBD1. This CDR3 has 17 amino acids. Per the germline V gene, CDR1 is SNHLY and CDR2 is FYNNEI. V was pared by 4 bases and J by 0 bases, with 5 bases of the junction left unmatched. The full variable domain, rest sourced from reference TRBV2 and TRBJ1-6, is EPEVTQTPSHQVTQMGQEVILRCVPISNHLYFYWYRQILGQKVEFLVSFYNNEISEKSEIFDDQFSVERPDGSNFTLKIRSTKLEDSAMYFCASSGRTGSSYNSPLHFGNGTRLTVT.

The CDR3 spells CASSYSTGSVARAFF. CDR3 DNA: TGTGCCAGCAGTTACTCGACGGGGTCGGTTGCACGTGCTTTCTTT. The chain links TRBV6-2 or TRBV6-3 to TRBJ1-1; D gene ambiguous. The germline V and J ends were trimmed by 0 bases and 11 bases, with 19 bases remaining between them. The CDR3 totals 15 residues. Germline values: CDR1 MNHEY, CDR2 SVGEGT.

This rearrangement joins TRBV23-1 to TRBJ1-2; D is ambiguous. TRBV23-1 is an open reading frame, and its role is uncertain. Trimming took 9 bases from V and 5 from J, leaving 16 bases between them. This CDR3 has 13 residues. CDR3 coding DNA: TGCGCCAGGTTCCCTGAAAGACTATATGGCTACACCTTC. As protein: CARFPERLYGYTF.

The genes are TRBV6-2 or TRBV6-3 and TRBJ2-5, with 7 bases aligning to TRBD1. The V segment lost 5 bases and the J segment 5 bases; nucleotides outside the gene matches: 14. The CDR3 consists of 16 residues. Germline V gives CDR1 MNHEY, CDR2 SVGEGT. The CDR3 sequence is CASSPLWGRGSETQYF. CDR3 nucleotides: TGTGCCAGCAGTCCGCTCTGGGGCAGGGGGTCGGAGACCCAGTACTTC.

The chain links TRBV4-1 to TRBJ2-3, with 9 positions matching TRBD2. Germline V gene data show CDR1 as MGHRA and CDR2 as YSYEKL. There are 18 residues in the CDR3. After removal of 5 bases from V and 5 bases from J, the junction contained 17 bases not matched to a gene. The CDR3 protein is CASSLRTASGNEGDTQYF. CDR3 DNA: TGCGCCAGCAGCTTACGGACCGCTAGCGGGAACGAGGGAGATACGCAGTATTTT.

The chain links TRBV7-3 to TRBJ2-3; 7 positions agree with TRBD2. Germline V gene data show CDR1 as SGHTA and CDR2 as FQGTGA. V lost 5 bases, J lost 4 bases, and 12 bases stayed unmatched. The CDR3 spans 16 residues. DNA of the CDR3: TGTGCCAGCAGCCGGGGGACGGCGGGAGTAGCAGATACGCAGTATTTT. Its protein is CASSRGTAGVADTQYF.

This sequence joins TRBV12-3 or TRBV12-4 and TRBJ1-1; TRBD1 agrees at 9 bases. V trimming: 6 bases; J trimming: 5 bases; junction bases outside the gene matches: 4. This CDR3 has 13 residues. The DNA for the CDR3 is TGTGCCAGCAGCACTGGGACAGGGACTGAAGCTTTCTTT. It yields the protein CASSTGTGTEAFF.

This clone was found once. This chain connects TRBV18 to TRBJ2-7, with 11 bases matching TRBD2. CDR1 and CDR2 (germline): KGHSH, LQKENI. The trim removed 5 bases at V and 7 bases at J, leaving 10 bases unmatched. The CDR3 spans 15 residues. In nucleotides, the CDR3 is TGTGCCAGCTCAGGAGGGACTAGCGGATTTGGTGAGCAGTACGTC. Amino acids: CASSGGTSGFGEQYV.

This chain links TRBV9 with TRBJ2-3; 8 bases fit TRBD2. J was trimmed by 1 base and V by 2 bases; bases with no gene match: 0. The CDR3 runs 14 residues. Germline V gene data show CDR1 as SGDLS and CDR2 as YYNGEE. CDR3 DNA sequence: TGTGCCAGCAGCGTGACTAGCGGCACAGATACGCAGTATTTT. Its translation: CASSVTSGTDTQYF.

CDR3 nucleotides: TGTGCCTGGAGTGTAGGGACAGGGGTTGAGACCCAGTACTTC. It codes for CAWSVGTGVETQYF. This rearrangement joins TRBV30 to TRBJ2-5; 10 bases are a match to TRBD1. J was trimmed by 5 bases and V by 0 bases; bases with no gene match: 3. In germline, CDR1 is GTSNPN, CDR2 SVGIG (reference sequence). CDR3 length: 14 amino acids.

The chain joins TRBV9 to TRBJ2-3; 15 bases agree with TRBD2. The CDR3 is made up of 18 amino acids. CDR1 and CDR2 (germline): SGDLS, YYNGEE. Trimming removed 0 bases from V and 7 bases from J; junction bases left unmatched: 9. The CDR3, as DNA: TGTGCCAGCAGCGTAGAGGGACTAGCGGGAGGAGTGGGAAATACGCAGTATTTT. Protein: CASSVEGLAGGVGNTQYF.

The rearrangement joins TRBV9 to TRBJ2-1, with a weak D call TRBD2 (6 bases). CDR1 and CDR2 (germline): SGDLS, YYNGEE. The CDR3 runs to 13 residues. Trimming took off 4 bases at V and 7 bases at J, with 12 bases between the two ends. The CDR3, as DNA: TGTGCCAGCAGCCCCGGTGGGAGGAATGAGCAGTTCTTC. Its translation is CASSPGGRNEQFF. The whole variable domain, filled in from reference TRBV9 and TRBJ2-1, reads DSGVTQTPKHLITATGQRVTLRCSPRSGDLSVYWYQQSLDQGLQFLIQYYNGEERAKGNILERFSAQQFPDLHSELNLSSLELGDSALYFCASSPGGRNEQFFGPGTRLTVL.

This chain uses TRBV30 with TRBJ1-1; D remains unclear. There are 13 residues in the CDR3. Germline lookup yields CDR1 GTSNPN and CDR2 SVGIG (reference sequence). V was shortened by 4 bases and J by 0 bases, with 9 bases between the two germline ends. CDR3 in DNA: TGTGCCTGGAACCCGATAGTGAACACTGAAGCTTTCTTT. Translation: CAWNPIVNTEAFF.

The V and J genes are TRBV11-2 and TRBJ1-6, with 10 bases aligning to TRBD1. The CDR3 has 19 residues. Germline V gives CDR1 SGHAT, CDR2 FQNNGV. J gave up 10 bases and V 1 base, and 16 bases lay outside the gene matches. Here the CDR3 reads CASSLGPSGLTGGRSPLHF. The CDR3 DNA is TGTGCCAGCAGCTTAGGTCCCTCAGGGTTGACAGGGGGCAGGTCACCCCTCCACTTT.

V usage is TRBV7-9 and J usage is TRBJ2-2; D not certain. CDR3 size: 14 residues. Trimming stripped 1 base from V and 0 bases from J, with 3 bases between. Germline V gives CDR1 SEHNR, CDR2 FQNEAQ (reference sequence). The CDR3 loop is CASSLVANTGELFF. Here the CDR3 DNA reads TGTGCCAGCAGCTTAGTCGCGAACACCGGGGAGCTGTTTTTT.

The chain couples TRBV19 to TRBJ2-5; 7 positions match TRBD2. This CDR3 has 16 residues. Per the germline V gene, CDR1 is LNHDA and CDR2 is SQIVND (reference sequence). The trim removed 3 bases at V and 3 bases at J, leaving 10 bases unmatched. CDR3 loop: CASSIGGGRREETQYF. The CDR3 DNA sequence: TGTGCCAGTAGTATTGGGGGAGGGCGGAGAGAAGAGACCCAGTACTTC.

This clone was detected once. V and J are TRBV3-1 (or the pseudogene TRBV3-2) and TRBJ2-2, with D tentatively TRBD1 (6 bases). Trimming took off 3 bases at V and 3 bases at J, with 14 bases between the two ends. Germline CDR1 is LGHDT and CDR2 is YNNKEL (reference sequence). The length of the CDR3 is 16 residues. The CDR3 loop reads CASSHPGTYDTGELFF. The CDR3 bases are TGTGCCAGCAGCCACCCGGGGACATACGACACCGGGGAGCTGTTTTTT.

This clone was recorded only once. The gene calls are TRBV10-3 and TRBJ2-1, with TRBD2 identical over 7 bases. This CDR3 spans 16 amino acids. Germline V CDR1 and CDR2: ENHRY, SYGVKD. V was pared by 5 bases and J by 1 base, with 8 bases of the junction left unmatched. The DNA for the CDR3 is TGTGCCATCAGTAGCACGGACGGGGGGTCCTACAATGAGCAGTTCTTC. It yields the protein CAISSTDGGSYNEQFF.

This sequence joins TRBV5-1 and TRBJ2-7; perhaps TRBD1 as D (6 bases). CDR3 length: 14 residues. V shed 4 bases and J shed 4 bases, with 15 bases lying between them. CDR1 is SGHRS and CDR2 is YFSETQ in the germline V gene. This CDR3 is CASSTYTGSYEQYF. In nucleotides, the CDR3 is TGCGCCAGCAGCACCTACACAGGGTCGTACGAGCAGTACTTC.

V gene TRBV5-1 combines with J gene TRBJ2-3; the match to TRBD2 covers 10 bases. The trim removed 4 bases at V and 0 bases at J, leaving 11 bases unmatched. The CDR3 covers 18 residues. The germline gives CDR1 SGHRS, CDR2 YFSETQ. The CDR3 bases are TGCGCCAGCAGCCCTGGACTAGCGGTACACTCTAGCACAGATACGCAGTATTTT. It yields the protein CASSPGLAVHSSTDTQYF.